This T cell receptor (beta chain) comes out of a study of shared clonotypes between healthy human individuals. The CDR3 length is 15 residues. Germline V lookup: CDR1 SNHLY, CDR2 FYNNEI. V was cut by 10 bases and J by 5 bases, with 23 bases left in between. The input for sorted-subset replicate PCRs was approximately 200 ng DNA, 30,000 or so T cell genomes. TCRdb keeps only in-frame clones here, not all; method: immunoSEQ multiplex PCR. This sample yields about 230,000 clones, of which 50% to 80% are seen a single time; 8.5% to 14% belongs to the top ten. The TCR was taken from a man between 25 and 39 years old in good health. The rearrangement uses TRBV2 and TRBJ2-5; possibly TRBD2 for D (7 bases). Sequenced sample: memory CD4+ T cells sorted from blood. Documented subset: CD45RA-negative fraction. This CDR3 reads CATAGVGGREETQYF. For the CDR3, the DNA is TGTGCCACCGCGGGAGTTGGGGGGCGCGAGGAGACCCAGTACTTC.